This record concerns one TCR beta chain sequence. The antigen remains unidentified. V was trimmed by 6 bases and J by 3 bases, leaving 9 bases between them. The germline V gene has CDR1 SNHLY and CDR2 FYNNEI. The CDR3 extends over 13 amino acids. The sample is drawn from a study of CD8 T cells in ankylosing spondylitis. Libraries of TCR beta came from quantitative 5'-RACE with molecular barcodes. TCRdb reprocessed the 5' RACE reads via MiXCR and lists one record per CDR3 protein. The repertoire holds 200,000 to 300,000 distinct CDR3 sequences, with more than 20% as singletons. Findings and caveats of the study: Peripheral blood held disease-linked clones only at relatively low frequency, and these were CD8+. Significant enrichment of disease-linked clones was reported in matched ankylosing spondylitis synovial fluid. Seemingly characteristic of ankylosing spondylitis blood was a TCR beta motif consisting of roughly 8 highly homologous variants.

The chain couples TRBV2 to TRBJ2-1; D possibly matches TRBD1 or TRBD2 (5 bases each). Sequencing was performed on blood, either unsorted or a sorted T cell fraction (not recorded which). This sequence was found in a male donor with ankylosing spondylitis or in good health (not recorded which). The CDR3 sequence: CASSRDVYNEQFF. The CDR3 region has the DNA TGTGCCAGCAGCCGGGACGTCTACAATGAGCAGTTCTTC.